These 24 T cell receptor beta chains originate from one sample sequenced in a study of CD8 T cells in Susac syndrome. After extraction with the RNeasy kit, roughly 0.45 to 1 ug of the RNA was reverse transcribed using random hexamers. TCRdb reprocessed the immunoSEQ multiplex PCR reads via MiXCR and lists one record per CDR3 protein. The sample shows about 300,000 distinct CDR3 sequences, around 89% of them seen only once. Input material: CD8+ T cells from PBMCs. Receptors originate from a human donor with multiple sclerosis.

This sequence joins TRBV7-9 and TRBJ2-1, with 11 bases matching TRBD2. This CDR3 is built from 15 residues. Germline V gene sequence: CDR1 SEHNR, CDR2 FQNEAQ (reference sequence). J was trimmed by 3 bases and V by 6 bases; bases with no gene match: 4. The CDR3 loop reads CASREGLADYNEQFF. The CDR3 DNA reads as TGTGCCAGCAGGGAGGGACTAGCGGACTACAATGAGCAGTTCTTC.

The CDR3 DNA reads TGTGCCAGCAGCATTGAAAGGGGATATAGCAATCAGCCCCAGCATTTT. Encoded protein: CASSIERGYSNQPQHF. The chain links TRBV9 to TRBJ1-5; maybe TRBD1 (5 bases). V was pared by 4 bases and J by 0 bases, with 14 bases between. The length of the CDR3 is 16 residues. Germline V gene data show CDR1 as SGDLS and CDR2 as YYNGEE.

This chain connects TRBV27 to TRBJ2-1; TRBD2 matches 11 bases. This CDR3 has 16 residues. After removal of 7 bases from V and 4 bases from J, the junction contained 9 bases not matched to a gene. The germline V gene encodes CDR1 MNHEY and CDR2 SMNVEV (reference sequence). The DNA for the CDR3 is TGTGCCAGCACCCGACTAGCGGGAAGCATTTACAATGAGCAGTTCTTC. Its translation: CASTRLAGSIYNEQFF.

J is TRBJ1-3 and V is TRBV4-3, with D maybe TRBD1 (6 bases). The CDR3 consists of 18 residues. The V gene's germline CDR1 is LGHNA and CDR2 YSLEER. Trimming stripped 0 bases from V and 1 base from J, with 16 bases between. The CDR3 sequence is CASSQDRQGRPSGNTIYF. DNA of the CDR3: TGCGCCAGCAGCCAAGATCGGCAGGGGCGACCTTCTGGAAACACCATATATTTT.

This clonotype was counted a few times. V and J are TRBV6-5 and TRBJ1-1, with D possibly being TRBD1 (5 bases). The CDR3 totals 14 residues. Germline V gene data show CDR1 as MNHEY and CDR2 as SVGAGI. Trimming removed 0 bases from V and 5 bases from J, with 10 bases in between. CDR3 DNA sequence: TGTGCCAGCAGTTACTCTCCGGAGGGGACTGAAGCTTTCTTT. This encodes CASSYSPEGTEAFF.

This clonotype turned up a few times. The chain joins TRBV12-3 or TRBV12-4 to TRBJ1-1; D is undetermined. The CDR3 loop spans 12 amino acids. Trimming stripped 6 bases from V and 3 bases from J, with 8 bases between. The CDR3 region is CASSLGYTEAFF. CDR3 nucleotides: TGTGCCAGCAGCTTGGGGTACACTGAAGCTTTCTTT.

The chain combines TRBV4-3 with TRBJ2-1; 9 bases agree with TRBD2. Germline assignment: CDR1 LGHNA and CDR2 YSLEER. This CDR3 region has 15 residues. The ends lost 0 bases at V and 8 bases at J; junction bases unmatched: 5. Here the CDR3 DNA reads TGCGCCAGCAGCCAAGATCCTAGCGGGAACGATGAGCAGTTCTTC. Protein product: CASSQDPSGNDEQFF.

DNA for the CDR3: TGTGCCAGCAGCTACCCCGGACGGGAGCAGTTCTTC. Translating gives CASSYPGREQFF. The genes are TRBV7-3 and TRBJ2-1; D is unresolved. V lost 4 bases and J 10 bases, leaving 11 bases between the germline ends. CDR3 size: 12 residues. The germline V gene encodes CDR1 SGHTA and CDR2 FQGTGA.

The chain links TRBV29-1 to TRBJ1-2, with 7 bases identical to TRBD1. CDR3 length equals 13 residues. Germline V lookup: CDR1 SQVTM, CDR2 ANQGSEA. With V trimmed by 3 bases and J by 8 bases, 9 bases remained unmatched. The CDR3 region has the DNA TGCAGCGTTGATCTCTTTCAGGGGGGAGGCTACACCTTC. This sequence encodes CSVDLFQGGGYTF.

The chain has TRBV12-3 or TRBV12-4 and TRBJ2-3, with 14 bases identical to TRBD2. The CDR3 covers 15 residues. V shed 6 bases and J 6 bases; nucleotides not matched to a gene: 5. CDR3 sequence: CASRTSGRAQDTQYF. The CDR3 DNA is TGTGCCAGCAGGACTAGCGGGAGGGCTCAGGATACGCAGTATTTT.

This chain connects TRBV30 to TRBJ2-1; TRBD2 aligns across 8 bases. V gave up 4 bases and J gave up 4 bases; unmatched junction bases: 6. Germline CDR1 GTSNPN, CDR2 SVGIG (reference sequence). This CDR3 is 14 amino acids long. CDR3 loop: CAWTLADHYNEQFF. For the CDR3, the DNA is TGTGCCTGGACACTAGCGGATCATTACAATGAGCAGTTCTTC.

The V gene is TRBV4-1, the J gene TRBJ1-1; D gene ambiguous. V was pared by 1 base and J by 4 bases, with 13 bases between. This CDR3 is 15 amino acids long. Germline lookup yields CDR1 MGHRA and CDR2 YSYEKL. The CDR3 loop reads CASSQVGGRRTEAFF. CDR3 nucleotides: TGCGCCAGCAGCCAAGTCGGAGGGCGACGCACTGAAGCTTTCTTT.

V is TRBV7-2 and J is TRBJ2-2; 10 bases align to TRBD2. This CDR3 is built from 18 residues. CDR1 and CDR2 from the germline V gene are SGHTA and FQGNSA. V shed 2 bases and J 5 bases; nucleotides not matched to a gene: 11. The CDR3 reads CASSLRTIAGGGTGELFF. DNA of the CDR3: TGTGCCAGCAGCTTACGTACGATAGCGGGAGGCGGGACCGGGGAGCTGTTTTTT.

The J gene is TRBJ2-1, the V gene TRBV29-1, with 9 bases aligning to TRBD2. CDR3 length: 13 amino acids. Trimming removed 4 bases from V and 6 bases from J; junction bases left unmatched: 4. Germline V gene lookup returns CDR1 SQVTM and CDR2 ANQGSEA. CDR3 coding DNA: TGCAGCGTTGCTAGCGGGATAGGCAATGAGCAGTTCTTC. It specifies CSVASGIGNEQFF.

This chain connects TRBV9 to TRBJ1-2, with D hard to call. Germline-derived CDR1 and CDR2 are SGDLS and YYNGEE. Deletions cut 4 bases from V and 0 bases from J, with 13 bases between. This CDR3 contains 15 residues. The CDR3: CASSSDDITNYGYTF. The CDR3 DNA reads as TGTGCCAGCAGCTCGGACGACATCACTAACTATGGCTACACCTTC.

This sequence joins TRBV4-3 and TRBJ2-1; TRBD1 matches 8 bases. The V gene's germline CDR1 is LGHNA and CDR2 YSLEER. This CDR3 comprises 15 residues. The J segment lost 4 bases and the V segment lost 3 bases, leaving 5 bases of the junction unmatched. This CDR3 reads CASSQAGQAYNEQFF. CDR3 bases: TGCGCCAGCAGCCAGGCGGGACAGGCATACAATGAGCAGTTCTTC.

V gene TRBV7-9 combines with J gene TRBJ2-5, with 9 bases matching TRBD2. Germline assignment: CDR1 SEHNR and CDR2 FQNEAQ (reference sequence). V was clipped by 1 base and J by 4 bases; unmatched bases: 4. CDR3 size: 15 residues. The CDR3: CASSLVSGSGETQYF. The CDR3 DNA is TGTGCCAGCAGCTTAGTTAGCGGGAGTGGAGAGACCCAGTACTTC. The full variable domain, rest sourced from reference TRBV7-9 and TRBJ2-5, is DTGVSQNPRHKITKRGQNVTFRCDPISEHNRLYWYRQTLGQGPEFLTYFQNEAQLEKSRLLSDRFSAERPKGSFSTLEIQRTEQGDSAMYLCASSLVSGSGETQYFGPGTRLLVL.

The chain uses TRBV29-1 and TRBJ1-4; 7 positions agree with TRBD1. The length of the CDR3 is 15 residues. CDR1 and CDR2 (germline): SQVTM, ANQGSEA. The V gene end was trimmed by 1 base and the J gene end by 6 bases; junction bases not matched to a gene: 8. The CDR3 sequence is CSVEGVSGGHEKLFF. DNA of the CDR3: TGCAGCGTTGAAGGAGTCTCAGGGGGGCATGAAAAACTGTTTTTT.

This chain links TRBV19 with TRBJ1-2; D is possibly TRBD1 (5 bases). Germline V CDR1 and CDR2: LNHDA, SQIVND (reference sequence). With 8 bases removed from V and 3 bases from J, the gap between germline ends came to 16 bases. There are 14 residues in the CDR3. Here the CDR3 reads CASSPKGPHYGYTF. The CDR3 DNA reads TGTGCCAGTTCTCCAAAGGGGCCCCACTATGGCTACACCTTC.

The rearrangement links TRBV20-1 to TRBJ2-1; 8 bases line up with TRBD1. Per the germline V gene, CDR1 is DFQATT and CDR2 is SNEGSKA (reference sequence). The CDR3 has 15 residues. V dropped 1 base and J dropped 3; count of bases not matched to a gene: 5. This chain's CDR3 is CSARAGQGNYNEQFF. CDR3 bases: TGCAGTGCTAGAGCCGGACAGGGTAACTACAATGAGCAGTTCTTC.

The CDR3 is CASRTGETQYF. CDR3 DNA sequence: TGCGCCAGCCGGACAGGGGAGACCCAGTACTTC. This chain links TRBV5-1 with TRBJ2-5, with 8 bases fitting TRBD1. CDR1 and CDR2 from the germline V gene are SGHRS and YFSETQ. CDR3 length: 11 residues. Losses at the gene ends were 7 bases for V and 5 bases for J; bases not matched to a gene: 1.

In nucleotides, the CDR3 is TGTGCCAGCAGCCTGCCCCATGTAGGGCAGAGCAATCAGCCCCAGCATTTT. Its protein product is CASSLPHVGQSNQPQHF. The chain joins TRBV5-8 to TRBJ1-5; D unclear. Germline V gene sequence: CDR1 SGHTS, CDR2 YDEGEE. Trimming took 4 bases from V and 1 from J, leaving 18 bases between them. This CDR3 is built from 17 residues. Variable domain in full (rest from reference TRBV5-8 and TRBJ1-5): EAGVTQSPTHLIKTRGQQATLRCSPISGHTSVYWYQQALGLGLQFLLWYDEGEERNRGNFPPRFSGRQFPNYSSELNVNALELEDSALYLCASSLPHVGQSNQPQHFGDGTRLSIL.

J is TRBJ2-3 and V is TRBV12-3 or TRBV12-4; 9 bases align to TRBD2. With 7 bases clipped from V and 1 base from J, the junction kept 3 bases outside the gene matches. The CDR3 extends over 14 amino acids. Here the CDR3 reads CASTLAGGTDTQYF. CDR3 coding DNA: TGTGCCAGCACCTTAGCGGGGGGCACAGATACGCAGTATTTT.

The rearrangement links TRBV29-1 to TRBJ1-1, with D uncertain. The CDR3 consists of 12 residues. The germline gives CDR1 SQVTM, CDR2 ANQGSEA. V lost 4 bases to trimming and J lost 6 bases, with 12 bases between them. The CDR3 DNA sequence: TGCAGCGTTGTCGAGGGAAGCGCTGAAGCTTTCTTT. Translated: CSVVEGSAEAFF.